The 20 T cell receptor beta chains below come from one sample, sequenced in a study of T cell responses to AZD1222 COVID-19 vaccine (dated by TCRdb to the early 2020s). This sample's time point label indicates: about 28 days (+/-7) after the second vaccine dose. Library construction relied on the immunoSEQ multiplex PCR assay. This is the immuneACCESS table as TCRdb keeps it, with only in-frame sequences that have V and J called. A part of the clones is gone; compared with another copy, unresolved V genes explain less than half, and the rest is unexplained. This sample is represented by about 180,000 clones; around 90% of them were singletons. Around 26% of the sample is held by the ten biggest clonotypes. Sequencing used peripheral blood, obtained 28 days after the second AZD1222 dose. The receptors derive from an adult who received the AZD1222 COVID-19 vaccine.

The chain couples TRBV5-1 to TRBJ2-5; 10 bases line up with TRBD1. V shed 4 bases, J shed 5 bases, and the junction held 8 bases outside the gene matches. Germline values: CDR1 SGHRS, CDR2 YFSETQ. CDR3 length equals 15 residues. For the CDR3, the DNA is TGCGCCAGCAGCCCACGACAGGGGGCAGGGGAGACCCAGTACTTC. This encodes CASSPRQGAGETQYF.

This chain connects TRBV10-3 to TRBJ1-2; 8 bases map to TRBD1. Germline V gene data show CDR1 as ENHRY and CDR2 as SYGVKD. Unmatched junction bases numbered 13, after V lost 3 bases and J lost 13 bases. This CDR3 is 14 amino acids long. The CDR3 coding sequence is TGTGCCATCAGTGATCTTCCGGGACAGGCGGTTGGCACCTTC. As protein: CAISDLPGQAVGTF.

The chain is built from TRBV18 and TRBJ2-3; D remains unclear. The CDR3 runs to 17 residues. Germline V gene lookup returns CDR1 KGHSH and CDR2 LQKENI. The V end lost 2 bases, the J end lost 0 bases, and 15 bases lay between the germline ends. CDR3 loop: CASSPERSLTSTDTQYF. The CDR3 DNA follows: TGTGCCAGCTCACCAGAAAGGAGTCTTACTAGCACAGATACGCAGTATTTT.

The rearrangement links TRBV6-5 to TRBJ2-7; D possibly corresponds to TRBD1 (6 bases). Per germline, CDR1 MNHEY and CDR2 SVGAGI. The CDR3 extends over 16 amino acids. Trimming removed 2 bases at V and 5 bases at J, with 19 bases between. The CDR3 DNA reads TGTGCCAGCAGTTACACCGGGACAAATCCCTTCCACGAGCAGTACTTC. Its protein is CASSYTGTNPFHEQYF.

The chain couples TRBV11-2 to TRBJ1-1; a weak D match, TRBD1 (6 bases). CDR1 is SGHAT, CDR2 FQNNGV, per germline. The germline V and J ends were trimmed by 4 bases and 5 bases, with 14 bases remaining between them. The CDR3 runs 14 residues. This chain's CDR3 is CASSSRGGPTEAFF. CDR3 nucleotide sequence: TGTGCCAGCAGCTCCCGTGGGGGGCCTACTGAAGCTTTCTTT.

This sequence joins TRBV27 and TRBJ2-5, with D perhaps TRBD1 (5 bases). Germline V lookup: CDR1 MNHEY, CDR2 SMNVEV (reference sequence). V was pared by 6 bases and J by 1 base, with 12 bases between. CDR3 length: 14 amino acids. CDR3 protein: CASSPDRSQETQYF. As DNA, the CDR3 is TGTGCCAGCAGCCCCGACAGATCCCAAGAGACCCAGTACTTC.

The chain has TRBV6-2 or TRBV6-3 and TRBJ1-5, with unresolved D. This CDR3 region has 11 residues. The V gene's germline CDR1 is MNHEY and CDR2 SVGEGT. V lost 4 bases and J lost 9, with 7 bases in between. CDR3 nucleotides: TGTGCCAGCAGTTGGGAGGGGCCCCAGCATTTT. This gives the protein CASSWEGPQHF.

The chain combines TRBV3-1 (or the pseudogene TRBV3-2) with TRBJ2-3; 7 bases align to TRBD2. CDR3 size: 15 residues. Germline CDR1 and CDR2: LGHDT and YNNKEL (reference sequence). V trimming: 1 base; J trimming: 0 bases; junction bases outside the gene matches: 1. DNA for the CDR3: TGTGCCAGCAGCCAAGCAGCGGGGAGCACAGATACGCAGTATTTT. Protein product: CASSQAAGSTDTQYF.

The V gene is TRBV13, the J gene TRBJ2-3, with a weak D call TRBD2 (6 bases). The CDR3 contains 15 residues. V was clipped by 7 bases and J by 0 bases, with 14 bases between them. Germline-derived CDR1 and CDR2 are PRHDT and FYEKMQ (reference sequence). The CDR3 nucleotides read TGTGCCAGCATCCTTCGGGAGCCGAGCACAGATACGCAGTATTTT. Protein: CASILREPSTDTQYF.

In its sample, this clone was seen once. The rearrangement uses TRBV5-1 and TRBJ1-6; D perhaps matches TRBD1 (6 bases). The CDR3 is made up of 15 amino acids. Germline assignment: CDR1 SGHRS and CDR2 YFSETQ. Trimming left V 0 bases short and J 9 bases short, with 13 bases between. The CDR3 nucleotides are TGCGCCAGCAGCTTGGTCGGGGGCGGGAGTTCACCCCTCCACTTT. Translating gives CASSLVGGGSSPLHF. The full variable domain, completed using reference TRBV5-1 and TRBJ1-6, is KAGVTQTPRYLIKTRGQQVTLSCSPISGHRSVSWYQQTPGQGLQFLFEYFSETQRNKGNFPGRFSGRQFSNSRSEMNVSTLELGDSALYLCASSLVGGGSSPLHFGNGTRLTVT.

The gene calls are TRBV27 and TRBJ1-6; D call uncertain. Germline loops: CDR1 MNHEY, CDR2 SMNVEV (reference sequence). Trimming stripped 5 bases from V and 7 bases from J, with 12 bases between. The CDR3 totals 14 residues. In nucleotides, the CDR3 is TGTGCCAGCAGTCTCCTACCCGACAATTCACCCCTCCACTTT. Its protein is CASSLLPDNSPLHF.

The chain is built from TRBV24-1 and TRBJ2-3, with a tentative D call TRBD2 (6 bases). Trimming removed 7 bases from V and 9 bases from J, with 19 bases in between. The V gene's germline CDR1 is KGHDR and CDR2 SFDVKD. CDR3 length equals 14 residues. The CDR3 region has the DNA TGTGCCACCAGGCAGTTTTTTGGGGAGGCCACGCAGTATTTT. This codes for CATRQFFGEATQYF.

The CDR3 nucleotides are TGTGCCAGCAGACTATCCGACAGGGTGGGCGGCTACACCTTC. Its translation: CASRLSDRVGGYTF. The rearrangement joins TRBV28 to TRBJ1-2, with 7 positions matching TRBD1. This CDR3 has 14 residues. Unmatched junction bases numbered 12, after V lost 6 bases and J lost 8 bases. Germline assignment: CDR1 MDHEN and CDR2 SYDVKM.

This clone appeared once. The CDR3 loop reads CAISDGQYSNQPQHF. CDR3 nucleotides: TGTGCCATCAGTGACGGACAGTATAGCAATCAGCCCCAGCATTTT. This chain uses TRBV10-3 with TRBJ1-5; possible D gene TRBD1, 6 bases. V gave up 3 bases and J gave up 0 bases, with 9 bases separating them. Per germline, CDR1 ENHRY and CDR2 SYGVKD. This CDR3 region has 15 residues.

This chain uses TRBV5-7 with TRBJ1-1; maybe TRBD1 (5 bases). TRBV5-7 is labeled an ORF, and its function is uncertain. Trimming pared 4 bases from V and 10 bases from J, leaving 14 bases between. The length of the CDR3 is 12 residues. The CDR3 is CASSGRLGTAFF. CDR3 coding DNA: TGTGCCAGCAGCGGTCGATTAGGGACAGCTTTCTTT.

V gene TRBV12-5 combines with J gene TRBJ2-5, with a tentative D call TRBD2 (6 bases). CDR1 is LGHNT and CDR2 is FRNRAP in the germline V gene. There are 13 residues in the CDR3. V shed 3 bases and J shed 5 bases, with 10 bases lying between them. This CDR3 reads CASGFSGRETQYF. The CDR3 nucleotides are TGTGCTAGTGGTTTTTCAGGGAGGGAGACCCAGTACTTC.

This rearrangement joins TRBV4-2 to TRBJ2-7, with 7 bases identical to TRBD1. The CDR3 spans 16 residues. J was trimmed by 0 bases and V by 3 bases; bases with no gene match: 8. CDR1 and CDR2 (germline): LGHNA, YNFKEQ. Here the CDR3 reads CASSHPAGGSSYEQYF. CDR3 DNA sequence: TGTGCCAGCAGCCATCCCGCAGGGGGAAGCTCCTACGAGCAGTACTTC.

The gene calls are TRBV11-2 and TRBJ2-7, with no clear D. Between the trimmed V and J ends, which lost 0 bases and 4 bases, there was a span of 10 bases. The germline V gene has CDR1 SGHAT and CDR2 FQNNGV. CDR3 length: 14 amino acids. The CDR3: CASSLDPKKYEQYF. In DNA form, the CDR3 reads TGTGCCAGCAGCTTAGATCCTAAAAAATACGAGCAGTACTTC.

J is TRBJ1-2 and V is TRBV18, with no clear D. The V gene's germline CDR1 is KGHSH and CDR2 LQKENI. CDR3 length: 15 amino acids. V was cut by 3 bases and J by 4 bases, with 15 bases left in between. CDR3 sequence reads: CASSPQKAGFYGYTF. CDR3 DNA sequence: TGTGCCAGCTCACCCCAGAAAGCGGGTTTCTATGGCTACACCTTC.

V gene TRBV12-3 or TRBV12-4 combines with J gene TRBJ1-6; D not certain. The CDR3 has 13 amino acids. V was pared by 1 base and J by 7 bases, with 5 bases between. CDR3 residues: CASSLGGNSPLHF. The CDR3, as DNA: TGTGCCAGCAGTTTAGGTGGGAATTCACCCCTCCACTTT.